This T cell receptor beta chain was found in a study of cytomegalovirus exposure and HLA in healthy donors (dated by TCRdb to the late 2010s). Study-wide context: According to an earlier analysis of a few hundred of the donors, 150 million to 200 million T cells yielded 117 million unique TCR beta sequences and less than 300 Gb of sequence data. Typing coverage differed by locus: A, B, C, DRB1 and DQB1 were typed in roughly 620-640 donors, DQA1 in 500 to 550, DPA1 in approximately 610, and DPB1 in just under 480. On average, about 200,000 unique TCR beta nucleotide sequences were sequenced per donor among 398 genotyped donors of the cohort, with around 19% of those sequences being non-productive. A later genetic analysis took genome-wide SNP genotypes for about three fifths of the roughly 670 donors and used that subset as a discovery cohort. Donor age, sex, ethnicity and CMV serostatus were collected together with the repertoire data. In the later analysis, no new phenotypic data were used to find candidate immune exposures; instead, reliance was placed on TCR beta sequences and their occurrence across donors. A later analysis re-analyzed previously published TCR beta repertoires from 666 donors and added high-resolution HLA genotyping to study TCR occurrence patterns. All discovery cohort repertoires had been generated using a single sequencing platform. Because of strong linkage in the cohort, roughly five DR-DQ haplotypes were treated as single units for association and clustering. Both class I and class II loci were covered by HLA typing, at four-digit resolution. The study profiled the T cell repertoires of under 700 subjects by immunosequencing and related them to cytomegalovirus serostatus. An early release that covered more than 550 HLA-typed donors contained 300 to 350 gigabases of sequencing data and 70 million to 100 million unique TCR sequences. An earlier analysis of around 580 of the donors used high-throughput TCR beta sequencing to judge whether each TCR beta V gene segment behaved as functional or pseudogenic. Of the roughly 400 genotyped donors, about 80% fell in the genetic ancestry cluster associated with self-reported Caucasian donors. To predict cytomegalovirus infection status, the study combined high-throughput TCR immunosequencing, statistical association of individual TCRs with disease status, and machine learning. The aim of the study was to test whether cataloging public T cell receptors could identify signatures of past pathogen exposure. Along with the approximately 700-subject first cohort, a separate validation cohort of approximately 110 different subjects was used.

This clone came up a few times. The specificity of this receptor is unknown. Nothing much larger sits one base from this clone, and base qualities are not available. Additional DNA sequences in this sample encode the identical CDR3. The germline ends are 8 bases apart after V is trimmed by 3 bases and J by 5 bases. From cysteine to phenylalanine, the CDR3 is 13 amino acids long. CDR3 DNA is the only sequence kept; it has 39 bases, read in frame from the first base. According to the germline V gene, CDR1 reads SGHTA and CDR2 reads FQGNSA. Libraries were built with the immunoSEQ multiplex PCR assay. A mixture of 60 forward primers for TCR Vbeta segments and 13 reverse primers for TCR Jbeta segments was used in the multiplex PCR. Amplification of the CDR3 region of rearranged TCR beta genes was performed with a multiplex PCR assay on genomic DNA. On the Illumina HiSeq System, the amplified TCR beta libraries were sequenced as 87-base-pair reads. As for the original processing: A later analysis tallied roughly 76 million unique TCR beta chains across the 610 or so repertoires, and around 9.9 million of those chains were shared by two or more donors. Raw reads were error-corrected and collapsed into unique sequences with a nearest-neighbor algorithm that merged closely related sequences to remove PCR and sequencing errors. V, D and J gene segments were assigned by aligning CDR3 sequences to IMGT reference sequences. For a sequence to be retained, a match of at least six nucleotides was required to both a V gene segment and a J gene segment. A rearrangement was called productive if the CDR3 had no stop codons and remained in frame with V and J, and every other rearrangement was called non-productive. Following IMGT convention, CDR3 was defined as the stretch from the second conserved V-encoded cysteine to the conserved J-encoded phenylalanine. In an earlier analysis of approximately 590 of the donors, sequences lacking an unambiguous match to a single V gene segment were excluded. An earlier analysis of under 750 of the donors called V segments functional above 56.7% productive rearrangements and segregating when the between-donor standard deviation exceeded 5%. To diagnose cytomegalovirus status from the catalog of TCR beta chain sequences, a statistical classification framework was built. V and J gene assignment, in a later analysis, came from comparing TCR nucleotide sequences with IMGT/GENE-DB human TR gene sequences. In a later analysis, CDR3 sequences and most-parsimonious VDJ recombination scenarios were assigned using the TCRdist pipeline. In a later analysis, every TCR beta chain was defined by the combination of its CDR3 amino acid sequence and its V-gene family, and reads without a unique V-gene family were dropped. A later analysis removed over 500 highly shared, low-generation-probability nucleotide sequences to deal with suspected cross-contamination and a sequencing artifact. In a later analysis, a clonal expansion index was calculated for each public chain from normalized within-repertoire ranks of inferred template counts. In a later analysis, generation probabilities were computed with a VDJ recombination model fitted to out-of-frame rearrangements, and the resulting probabilities were checked against IGoR. In a later analysis, TCR-TCR, TCR-HLA and TCR-CMV co-occurrence was scored with hypergeometric tests, and a repertoire-size bias correction was applied to TCR pairs. In a later analysis, false discovery rates were estimated by permuting HLA or CMV assignments 20 times. A later analysis grouped co-occurring TCRs with DBSCAN, adding TCRdist sequence similarity when clustering within HLA-allele-positive subsets. Co-occurrence clustering excluded repertoires with fewer than 30,000 or more than 120,000 public chains, plus five with anomalous nucleotide sharing. Here the immuneACCESS table is served through TCRdb, limited to in-frame sequences with V and J called. Missing clones are a known gap in these copies; in checked studies unresolved V genes cover under half, and the rest lacks a known reason. For V, J and clone size, that table is used; D and trimming come from the DNA. This sample lists 150,000 or so clones; 81% were detected once. The ten most abundant clones make up approximately 1.2% of the sample.

The cohort consisted of 600 to 750 healthy bone marrow donors. All cohort members were sampled while nominally healthy, although unrecorded immune exposures were likely present. The donor tested CMV seropositive, placing the donor among the 250 to 300 seropositive members of the cohort. Every donor gave a peripheral blood sample, and the peripheral blood mononuclear cells from that sample were used for TCR beta sequencing. Genomic DNA was extracted from the blood cell samples with the Qiagen DNeasy Blood Extraction Kit. The paper as a whole reports these results and caveats: In vitro tests confirmed that a few of the cytomegalovirus-associated TCR beta chains recognize cytomegalovirus antigens. In a later analysis, HLA-associated TCR beta chains were found to be more clonally expanded and to have lower generation probabilities than equally common non-associated chains. Immune exposure information for the cohort was limited to CMV serostatus. A later genetic analysis reported fewer N-insertions in productive TCRs among donors in an Asian-associated ancestry cluster than the roughly 670-donor mean. V-gene and J-gene trimming of TCR beta chains was associated with a missense DCLRE1C variant in a later genetic analysis, and the association was replicated in an independent cohort. The presence/absence analyses assumed that sequencing depth was roughly uniform across donors, and that assumption may not be true. A further reported finding was that TCR beta sequences accurately predicted the HLA-A and HLA-B alleles for most subjects in the first cohort. The authors suggested that the approach could potentially be generalized to other disease states and immunological phenotypes. When HLA alleles, especially DR and DQ, strongly co-occurred, TCR associations were difficult to assign to individual alleles. The 87-base-pair reads could not distinguish some IMGT-functional V segments, including TRBV6-2 and TRBV6-3, so those segments were excluded. While some public TCRs were present in many individuals, most TCR sequences turned up only very rarely across donors. Because some donors lacked HLA typing at each locus, the association tests relied only on the typed subset. Several of the top co-occurrence clusters appeared to be linked to parvovirus B19, influenza, CMV and Epstein-Barr virus, according to a later analysis. Most CMV-associated TCR beta chains appeared to be HLA-restricted in a later analysis, and the HLA associations seemed to be driven largely by CMV exposure. In both the original and validation cohorts, the classifier was reported to diagnose cytomegalovirus status with high specificity and sensitivity. This cohort had only TCR beta chains sequenced, and the lack of alpha or paired-chain data limited which features could be detected. The earlier analysis of approximately 560 of the donors excluded 15 to 20 rarely observed V segments, including chromosome 9 orphons, because counts were too low. Specific HLA alleles were associated with roughly 17,000 TCR beta sequences at a false discovery rate of 0.05 in a later analysis. In the study, around 160 TCR beta chains were listed as associated with cytomegalovirus. A cluster of highly shared sequence variants was judged likely to represent a technical artifact of the sequencing pipeline. A later analysis found that TCR association rates varied across HLA loci, with DRB1 alleles showing the most associated TCRs and HLA-C alleles the fewest. Linkage disequilibrium might explain the correlated functional status among segregating V segments, but an unknown experimental factor could not be excluded. Broadly in line with IMGT annotations, most TCR beta V segments showed up in productive rearrangements about 90% or about 30% of the time in an earlier analysis of several hundred of the donors.

The clonotype was recovered from a middle-aged man in good health and CMV-seropositive. The material sequenced was PBMCs. Recombination connected TRBV7-2 to TRBJ2-1; perhaps TRBD1 is the D gene, with 6 bases matching. Here is the DNA: TGTGCCAGCAGCTTGGGACACAACAATGAGCAGTTCTTC. Its protein reads: CASSLGHNNEQFF.